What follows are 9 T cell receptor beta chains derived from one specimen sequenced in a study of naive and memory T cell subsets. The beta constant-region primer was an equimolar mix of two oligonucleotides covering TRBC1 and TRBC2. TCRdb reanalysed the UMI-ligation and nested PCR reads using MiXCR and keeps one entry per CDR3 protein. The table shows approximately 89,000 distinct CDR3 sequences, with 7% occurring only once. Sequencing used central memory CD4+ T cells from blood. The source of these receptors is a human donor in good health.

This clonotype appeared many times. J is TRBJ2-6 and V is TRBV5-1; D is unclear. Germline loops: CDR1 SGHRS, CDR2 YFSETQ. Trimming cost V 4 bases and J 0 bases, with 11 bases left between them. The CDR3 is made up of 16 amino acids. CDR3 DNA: TGCGCCAGCAGCCCACAGCCTGCCTCTGGGGCCAACGTCCTGACTTTC. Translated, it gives CASSPQPASGANVLTF.

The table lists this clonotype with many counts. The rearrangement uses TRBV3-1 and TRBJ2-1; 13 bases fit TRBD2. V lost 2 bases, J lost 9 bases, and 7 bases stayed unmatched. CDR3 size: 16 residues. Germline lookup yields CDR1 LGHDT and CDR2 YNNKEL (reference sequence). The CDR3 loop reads CASSQSPGLAGREQFF. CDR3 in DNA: TGTGCCAGCAGCCAATCACCGGGACTAGCGGGACGTGAGCAGTTCTTC.

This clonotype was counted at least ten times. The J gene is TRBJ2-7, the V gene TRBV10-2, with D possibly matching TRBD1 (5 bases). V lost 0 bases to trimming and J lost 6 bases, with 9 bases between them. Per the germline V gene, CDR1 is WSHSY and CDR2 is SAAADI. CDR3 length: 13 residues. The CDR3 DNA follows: TGCGCCAGCAGTGAGTCGTTAGGGGTCGAGCAGTACTTC. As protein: CASSESLGVEQYF.

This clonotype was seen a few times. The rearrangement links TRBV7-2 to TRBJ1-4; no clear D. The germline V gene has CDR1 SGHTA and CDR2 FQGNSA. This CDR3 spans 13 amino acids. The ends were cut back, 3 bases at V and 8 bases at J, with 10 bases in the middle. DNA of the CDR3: TGTGCCAGCAGCTTCGGGGTTCGGGAAAAACTGTTTTTT. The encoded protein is CASSFGVREKLFF. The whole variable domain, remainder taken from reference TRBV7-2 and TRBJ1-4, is GAGVSQSPSNKVTEKGKDVELRCDPISGHTALYWYRQSLGQGLEFLIYFQGNSAPDKSGLPSDRFSAERTGGSVSTLTIQRTQQEDSAVYLCASSFGVREKLFFGSGTQLSVL.

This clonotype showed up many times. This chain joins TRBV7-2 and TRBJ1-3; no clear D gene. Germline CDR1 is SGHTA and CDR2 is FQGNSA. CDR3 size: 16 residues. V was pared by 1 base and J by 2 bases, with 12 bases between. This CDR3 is CASSLGPGFAGNTIYF. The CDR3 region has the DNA TGTGCCAGCAGCTTAGGACCGGGGTTCGCTGGAAACACCATATATTTT.

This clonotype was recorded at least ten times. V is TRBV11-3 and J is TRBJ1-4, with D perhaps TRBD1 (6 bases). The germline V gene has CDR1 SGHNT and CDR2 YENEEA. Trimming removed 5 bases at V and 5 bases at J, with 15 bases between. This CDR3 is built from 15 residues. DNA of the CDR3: TGTGCCAGCAGCCTCCTTCAGGGGAACAATGAAAAACTGTTTTTT. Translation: CASSLLQGNNEKLFF. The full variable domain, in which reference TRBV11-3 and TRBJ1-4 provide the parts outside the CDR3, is EAGVVQSPRYKIIEKKQPVAFWCNPISGHNTLYWYLQNLGQGPELLIRYENEEAVDDSQLPKDRFSAERLKGVDSTLKIQPAELGDSAVYLCASSLLQGNNEKLFFGSGTQLSVL.

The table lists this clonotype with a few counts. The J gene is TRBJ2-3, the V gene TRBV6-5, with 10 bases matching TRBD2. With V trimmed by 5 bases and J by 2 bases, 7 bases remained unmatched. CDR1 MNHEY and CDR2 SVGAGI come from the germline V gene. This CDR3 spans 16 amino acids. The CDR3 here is CASSTSSGGNTDTQYF. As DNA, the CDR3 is TGTGCCAGCAGTACGTCTAGCGGGGGAAACACAGATACGCAGTATTTT.

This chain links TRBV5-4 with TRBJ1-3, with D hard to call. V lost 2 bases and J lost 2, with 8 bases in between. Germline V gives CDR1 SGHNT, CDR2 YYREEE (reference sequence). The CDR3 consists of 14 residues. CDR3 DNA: TGTGCCAGCAGCTTAACCCCAACTGGAAACACCATATATTTT. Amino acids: CASSLTPTGNTIYF.

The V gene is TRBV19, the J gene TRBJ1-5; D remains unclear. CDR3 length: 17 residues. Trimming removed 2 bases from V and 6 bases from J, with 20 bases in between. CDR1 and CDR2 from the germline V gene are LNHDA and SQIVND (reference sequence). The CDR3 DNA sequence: TGTGCCAGTAGTATATTTGAAGCAACCCGTAATGCTCAGCCCCAGCATTTT. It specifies CASSIFEATRNAQPQHF.